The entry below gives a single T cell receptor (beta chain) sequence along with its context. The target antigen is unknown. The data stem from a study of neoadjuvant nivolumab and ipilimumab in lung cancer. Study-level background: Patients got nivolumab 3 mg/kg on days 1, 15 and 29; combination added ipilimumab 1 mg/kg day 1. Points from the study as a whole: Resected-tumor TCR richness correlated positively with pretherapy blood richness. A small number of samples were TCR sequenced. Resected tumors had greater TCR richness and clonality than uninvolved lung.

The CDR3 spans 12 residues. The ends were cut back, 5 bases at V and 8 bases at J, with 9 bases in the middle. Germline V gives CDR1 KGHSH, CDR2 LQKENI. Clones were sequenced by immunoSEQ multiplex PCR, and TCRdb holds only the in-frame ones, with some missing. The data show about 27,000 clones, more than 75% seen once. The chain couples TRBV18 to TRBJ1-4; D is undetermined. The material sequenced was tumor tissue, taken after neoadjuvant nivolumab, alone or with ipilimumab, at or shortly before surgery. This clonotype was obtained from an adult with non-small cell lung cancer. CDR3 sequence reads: CASSEEGEKLFF. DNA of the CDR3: TGTGCCAGCTCAGAGGAAGGAGAAAAACTGTTTTTT.